This T cell receptor (beta chain) came from a study of regulatory T cells in long-lasting Graves disease. General study points: Segments TRBV28, TRBJ1-2 and TRBJ2-5 showed preferential usage in persistent disease. Whereas new patients shared 800 to 1,000 public clonotypes, persistent patients shared more, at 2,500 to 3,500.

Relying on iRepertoire HTBI primers and Arm-PCR of CDR3 regions, the team built TCR beta libraries. TCRdb re-derived calls from the multiplex PCR reads in MiXCR, one entry per CDR3 protein. The data show about 420,000 distinct CDR3 sequences, with about a quarter seen just once and roughly 30% held by the top ten. This sample's time point: persistent/refractory GD, antithyroid drugs over 5 years with positive TRAb. Scientists built the TCR library using RNA that was extracted from PBMCs. Tubes containing EDTA received around 9.9 milliliters of drawn peripheral blood. A few counts support this clonotype. Its antigen is unidentified. The CDR3 covers 10 residues. V was cut by 8 bases and J by 8 bases, with 12 bases left in between. Germline V gives CDR1 DFQATT, CDR2 SNEGSKA (reference sequence).

This clonotype originated in a female donor with Graves disease. The sample consisted of peripheral blood mononuclear cells (PBMCs), taken when the disease was refractory, from a patient treated with antithyroid drugs. The chain couples TRBV20-1 to TRBJ1-1, with D possibly matching TRBD1 (5 bases). In DNA form, the CDR3 reads TGCAGTACTCAGACAGCCGAAGCTTTCTTT. This translates into CSTQTAEAFF.